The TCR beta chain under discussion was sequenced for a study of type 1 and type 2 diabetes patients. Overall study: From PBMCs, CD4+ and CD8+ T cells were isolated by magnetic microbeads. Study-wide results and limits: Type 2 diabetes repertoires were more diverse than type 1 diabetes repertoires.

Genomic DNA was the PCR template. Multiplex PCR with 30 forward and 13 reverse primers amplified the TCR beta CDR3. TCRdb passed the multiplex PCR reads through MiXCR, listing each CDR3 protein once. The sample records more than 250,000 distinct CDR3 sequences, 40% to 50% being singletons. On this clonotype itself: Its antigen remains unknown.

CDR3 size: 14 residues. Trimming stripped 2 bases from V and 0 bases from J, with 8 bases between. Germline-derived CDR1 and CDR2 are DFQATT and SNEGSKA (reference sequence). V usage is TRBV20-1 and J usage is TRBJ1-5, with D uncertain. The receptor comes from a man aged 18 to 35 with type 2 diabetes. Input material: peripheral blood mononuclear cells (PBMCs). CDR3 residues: CSARPTYSNQPQHF. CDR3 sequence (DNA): TGCAGTGCTAGACCGACCTATAGCAATCAGCCCCAGCATTTT.